The sequence of this TCR beta chain was determined in a study of identical twins. Study results and caveats: Recombination models fit unrelated individuals' TCR alpha sharing but underestimated twins'.

On this clonotype itself: Its antigen is undetermined.

A universal primer site was incorporated via template switching, and the cDNA contained unique molecular identifiers. A single record per CDR3 protein comes from TCRdb applying MiXCR to the 5' RACE reads. Of 1.5 million to 2 million distinct CDR3 sequences listed, about 32% are singletons. Sequenced: cord blood. This sequence was found in a newborn girl in good health.

CDR3 DNA: TGTGCCAGCAGTGAATCCCGGACAGCTAGCACAGATACGCAGTATTTT. It codes for CASSESRTASTDTQYF. V and J are TRBV25-1 and TRBJ2-3; a possible D gene is TRBD1 (6 bases). The CDR3 has 16 amino acids. Per the germline V gene, CDR1 is MGHDK and CDR2 is SYGVNS. The V gene lost 1 base and the J gene lost 0 bases, with 11 bases spanning the gap. The full variable domain, its missing parts supplied by reference TRBV25-1 and TRBJ2-3, is EADIYQTPRYLVIGTGKKITLECSQTMGHDKMYWYQQDPGMELHLIHYSYGVNSTEKGDLSSESTVSRIRTEHFPLTLESARPSHTSQYLCASSESRTASTDTQYFGPGTRLTVL.